This record covers a single T cell receptor (beta chain). What antigen it recognizes has not been identified. No base quality values were provided; no much bigger clone lies one nucleotide off. The sample is drawn from a study of shared clonotypes between healthy human individuals (TCRdb year 2020). Regarding the complete study: Three men and a couple of women, aged 18 to 49 years, made up the cohort. For each donor, CD4 naive and CD4 memory were each given three plates, CD8 naive was given two plates, and CD8 memory was given one plate. To estimate repertoire size and how much clonotype sharing occurs between individuals, the study deeply sequenced the blood TCR repertoires of about 5 healthy adults. Libraries were prepared and TCR repertoires were sequenced by different laboratories using diverse techniques, in order to increase sequencing depth and limit assay-specific biases. Each donor's leukapheresis produced roughly between roughly 0.85 and 10 billion PBMCs.

General conclusions and limits of the study: Estimated clonotype richness was generally larger for naive than for memory subsets. Because the study included a small number of donors, the genetic and exposure-history diversity represented was limited. Compared with non-shared clonotypes, clonotypes shared by all four sorted-subset donors had higher generation probabilities. Pairwise subsampling led to the expectation that sequencing depth would affect the degree of clonotype sharing among donors. Incomplete sequencing was indicated by rarefaction of sorted-subset datasets, despite the large sequencing depth. Sharing across several donors was observed for approximately 4.6% of naive CD4, over 3% of naive CD8, about 2.5% of memory CD4, and around 0.42% of memory CD8 clonotypes. Sampling was restricted to blood, and TCR repertoires in tissue are likely to differ from TCR repertoires in blood.

Healthy HIV-negative adults with no recently reported acute infections or vaccinations were included as donors. Every donor was a Caucasian adult residing in Nashville, Tennessee, USA. CD4+ T cells were enriched through magnetic negative selection, after which naive cells were positively selected on CD45RA and the remaining negative fraction served as the memory subset. Blood was obtained by leukapheresis, after which PBMCs were separated by Ficoll-Histopaque density gradient centrifugation and cryopreserved in liquid nitrogen vapor phase. Analytical flow cytometry was used to check the purity and quantity of each magnetically sorted T cell population. Genomic DNA was isolated from each sorted fraction and quantified by UV absorbance on a Nanodrop 2000c. Using the deep immunoSEQ assay, multiplex PCR amplified TCR CDR3 regions from genomic DNA. Genomic DNA extracted from each cell subset was distributed evenly over all wells of several immunoSEQ 96-well plates, and each plate served as one replicate. For sorted subsets, 200 ng of genomic DNA, equivalent to roughly 30,000 T cell genomes, went into each replicate PCR. Purified libraries were measured with a Qubit 3.0 fluorometer, size-checked on a Bioanalyzer 2100, and measured again with the KAPA Library Quantification kit. A separate single-read 150-cycle Illumina NextSeq 550 flow cell was used to sequence each immunoSEQ 96-well plate. As for the original processing: Because the immunoSEQ output included only junctional sequences and no quality scores, the filtering could not be the same as the filtering used for full-length reads. Sequences were annotated with PyIR, a Python wrapper for IgBLAST v1.9, and V/J genes and CDR3 were assigned using IMGT germline references. Reads were filtered out if the reads had weak V/J assignments (E-value above 1e-6), no CDR3, stop codons, out-of-frame junctions, or ambiguous translated residues. A V3J clonotype was defined by an identical inferred V gene, J gene, and CDR3 amino acid sequence. To compute the percentage overlap between repertoires, the number of shared unique clonotypes was divided by the size of the smaller repertoire. Repertoire richness was assessed with RTK rarefaction, the Chao1 estimator, and Recon v2.1 estimates of unobserved clonotypes. Generation probabilities were computed with OLGA for all TCRbeta clonotypes obtained by the gDNA method from a few donors. TCRdb mirrors the immuneACCESS table, restricted to in-frame sequences. Some clones are absent from its copies; in checked studies, under half trace to an unresolved V gene, and the reason for the others is unknown. V and J calls and clone size are given by that table; D and trimming were obtained from the DNA. In this sample the table shows around 2.3 million clones, under 97% of which occur a single time. Jointly, the top ten make up about 0.13% of the sample.

Relative to germline, V is missing 6 bases and J is missing 6 bases, with 7 bases of the junction outside any gene match. There are 14 amino acids in the CDR3, from cysteine to phenylalanine inclusive. Just the 42-base CDR3 DNA is kept, in frame starting at base 1. The germline V gene encodes CDR1 MDHEN and CDR2 SYDVKM. The source of this sequence is a man aged 18 to 30 in good health. The sequence links TRBV28 to TRBJ2-7, and 11 bases in between align with TRBD1. Sequenced sample: naive CD4+ T cells sorted from blood. Taken with the paper, the label for cell subset or site translates to: CD45RA+ positively selected. The CDR3 amino acid sequence is: CASSTRTGGGEQYF. The DNA reads TGTGCCAGCAGCACCAGGACAGGGGGCGGCGAGCAGTACTTC.